The subject of this entry is one T cell receptor beta chain. Measured with immunoSEQ multiplex PCR; TCRdb has only the in-frame clones, and not every one. The sample consists of approximately 41,000 clones, approximately 90% of them appearing once. The data belong to a study of OX40 agonist ivuxolimab in advanced cancers. Study summary: Those treated in dose escalation had hepatocellular carcinoma, melanoma, renal cell cancer or head and neck cancer. Averaging about 60 years in age, with a range of about 20 to 90, the cohort was more than 75% male.

This sample comprised CD4+ or CD8+ T cells sorted from blood, obtained in a trial of the OX40 agonist ivuxolimab. The receptor comes from an adult with an advanced solid tumor such as melanoma, head and neck, liver or kidney cancer.

The CDR3 spells CASSIQVGGGLYF. The CDR3 coding sequence is TGTGCCAGCAGCATCCAAGTTGGAGGGGGCTTGTACTTC. The J gene is TRBJ2-4, the V gene TRBV11-2; tentative D call: TRBD1 (7 bases). The CDR3 is 13 residues long. Germline values: CDR1 SGHAT, CDR2 FQNNGV. Trimming removed 5 bases at V and 15 bases at J, with 20 bases between.